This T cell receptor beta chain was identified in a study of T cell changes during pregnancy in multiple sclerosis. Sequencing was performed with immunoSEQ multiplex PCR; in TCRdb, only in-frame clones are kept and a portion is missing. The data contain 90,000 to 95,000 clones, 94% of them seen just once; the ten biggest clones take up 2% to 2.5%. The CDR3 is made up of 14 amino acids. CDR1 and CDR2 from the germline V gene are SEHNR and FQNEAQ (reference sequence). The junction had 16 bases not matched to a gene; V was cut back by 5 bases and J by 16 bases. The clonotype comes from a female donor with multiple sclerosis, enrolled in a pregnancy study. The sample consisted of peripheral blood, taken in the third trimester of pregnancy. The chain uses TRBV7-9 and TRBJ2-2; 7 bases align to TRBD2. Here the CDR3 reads CASSARLADDVQFF. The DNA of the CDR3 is TGTGCCAGCAGCGCCCGACTAGCCGATGATGTCCAGTTTTTT.